These T cell receptor beta chains were read from a single sample in a study of shared clonotypes between healthy human individuals. Libraries were prepared by immunoSEQ multiplex PCR; TCRdb keeps only in-frame clonotypes and omits some of them. This table holds about 680,000 clones, roughly 70% found once. What was sequenced was memory CD4+ T cells sorted from blood. Every receptor here comes from a woman younger than 45 in good health. The CDR3 runs from the conserved cysteine through the conserved F or W. The order of the fields is D gene, J gene, clone size, V gene, CDR3 protein, CDR3 DNA. D genes are given only for firm matches. Not all rows give a size; the values are once, few, many and, for expanded clones, a class.

>-|TRBJ2-3|once|TRBV2
CASSEDPGIGYF
TGTGCCAGCAGTGAAGACCCGGGGATCGGGTATTTT
>-|TRBJ2-5|-|TRBV19
CASSTTAGATWGETQYF
TGTGCCAGTAGTACCACAGCGGGCGCGACATGGGGAGAGACCCAGTACTTC
>TRBD2|TRBJ2-7|once|TRBV19
CASRRTSGSYEQYF
TGTGCCAGTAGAAGGACTAGCGGGAGCTACGAGCAGTACTTC
>TRBD1|TRBJ2-7|few|TRBV2
CASNLPQGAVEQYF
TGTGCCAGCAATCTCCCTCAGGGGGCCGTCGAGCAGTACTTC
>TRBD2|TRBJ2-3|many|TRBV11-2
CASSRTSGGLSTDTQYF
TGTGCCAGCAGTCGGACTAGCGGGGGACTAAGCACAGATACGCAGTATTTT
>TRBD2|TRBJ2-7|-|TRBV11-3
CASSLGREAPYEQYF
TGTGCCAGCAGCTTGGGGCGGGAGGCCCCCTACGAGCAGTACTTC
>TRBD2|TRBJ2-4|-|TRBV29-1
CSVGGLAGEDIQYF
TGCAGCGTAGGGGGACTAGCGGGAGAAGACATTCAGTACTTC
>-|TRBJ2-3|-|TRBV4-2
CASSQDPVPPATTDTQYF
TGTGCCAGCAGCCAAGATCCAGTCCCTCCAGCGACCACAGATACGCAGTATTTT
>-|TRBJ1-3|-|TRBV10-3
CAMDRGSGNTIYF
TGTGCCATGGATCGAGGCTCTGGAAACACCATATATTTT
>-|TRBJ2-7|few|TRBV4-1
CASSRGIDRSSYEQYF
TGCGCCAGCAGCCGGGGCATAGACCGAAGCTCCTACGAGCAGTACTTC
>-|TRBJ1-1|few|TRBV10-3
CAISEEGAGAFF
TGTGCCATCAGTGAGGAAGGGGCCGGAGCTTTCTTT
>TRBD2|TRBJ2-7|few|TRBV28
CASRKGLADPYEQYF
TGTGCCAGCAGGAAAGGACTAGCGGATCCCTACGAGCAGTACTTC
>-|TRBJ2-2|once|TRBV5-1
CASSTQGSSGELFF
TGCGCCAGCAGCACGCAGGGGAGTTCCGGGGAGCTGTTTTTT
>TRBD1|TRBJ1-5|-|TRBV28
CASRYRGDNQPQHF
TGTGCCAGCAGGTACAGGGGGGACAATCAGCCCCAGCATTTT
>-|TRBJ2-2|many|TRBV20-1
CSARGAGELFF
TGCAGTGCTAGGGGGGCCGGGGAGCTGTTTTTT
>TRBD2|TRBJ2-1|-|TRBV5-1
CASSTGTSGYNEQFF
TGCGCCAGCAGTACCGGGACTAGCGGCTACAATGAGCAGTTCTTC
>-|TRBJ2-7|-|TRBV2
CASTSSYEQYF
TGTGCCAGCACCTCGTCCTACGAGCAGTACTTC
>TRBD2|TRBJ2-1|few|TRBV28
CASSFSGRAGAVEQFF
TGTGCCAGCAGTTTCAGCGGGAGGGCCGGCGCCGTTGAGCAGTTCTTC
>TRBD1|TRBJ2-5|many|TRBV5-1
CASSSGQLLQETQYF
TGCGCCAGCAGCTCGGGACAGCTATTACAAGAGACCCAGTACTTC
>-|TRBJ2-1|-|TRBV5-4
CASSSQLDEQFF
TGTGCCAGCAGCTCCCAACTAGATGAGCAGTTCTTC
>-|TRBJ2-5|-|TRBV5-1
CASSLTGDETQYF
TGCGCCAGCAGCTTAACGGGAGACGAGACCCAGTACTTC
>TRBD2|TRBJ2-5|-|TRBV18
CASSPPPSGETQYF
TGTGCCAGCTCACCACCGCCTAGCGGCGAGACCCAGTACTTC
>-|TRBJ1-5|-|TRBV19
CASSMGNTNSNQPQHF
TGTGCCAGTAGTATGGGTAACACCAATAGCAATCAGCCCCAGCATTTT
>-|TRBJ2-3|-|TRBV28
CASSRPQVGGDTHHF
TGTGCCAGCAGTCGACCACAGGTCGGGGGAGATACGCACCATTTT
>-|TRBJ1-1|-|TRBV27
CASSLGGVTEAFF
TGTGCCAGCAGTTTGGGAGGGGTCACTGAAGCTTTCTTT
>TRBD1|TRBJ2-7|-|TRBV19
CASSTRTGSDEQYF
TGTGCCAGTAGTACCCGGACAGGTAGCGACGAGCAGTACTTC
>-|TRBJ1-3|few|TRBV15
CATSRESWNTIYF
TGTGCCACCAGCAGAGAGTCGTGGAACACCATATATTTT
>TRBD2|TRBJ2-7|-|TRBV5-1
CASSLGPGLAAYEQYF
TGCGCCAGCAGCTTGGGGCCGGGACTAGCGGCCTACGAGCAGTACTTC
>-|TRBJ2-2|few|TRBV7-9
CASSLARRNTGELFF
TGTGCCAGCAGCTTAGCCAGGCGCAACACCGGGGAGCTGTTTTTT
>-|TRBJ2-3|few|TRBV7-3
CASSLLGRSESDTQYF
TGTGCCAGCAGCTTATTGGGCCGCTCCGAGTCGGATACGCAGTATTTT
>-|TRBJ1-1|-|TRBV7-2
CASSLAGFMNTEAFF
TGTGCCAGCAGCTTAGCAGGGTTTATGAACACTGAAGCTTTCTTT